The 31 T cell receptor beta chains below come from one sample, sequenced in a study of human T cells and chemical hapten exposure. Documented time point: pre-sensitization, week 0. Treatment given: therapeutic diphenylcyclopropenone sensitization with weekly scalp DPC. TCRdb itself ran the RACE reads through MiXCR, one entry per CDR3 protein. The repertoire has 50,000 to 65,000 distinct CDR3 sequences, over 8% of them found once; the top ten carry around 15%. The sequencing used whole blood, collected in connection with sensitization to the hapten diphenylcyclopropenone (DPC). All receptors come from a woman in her forties with alopecia areata. Some clones in this sample may be carry-over from other donors' samples.

CDR3 DNA sequence: TGTGCCAGCACCCTGGCAGGGGCCGCAACTAATGAAAAACTGTTTTTT. It is translated as CASTLAGAATNEKLFF. The chain couples TRBV5-6 to TRBJ1-4; D is perhaps TRBD1 (6 bases). This CDR3 is built from 16 residues. V lost 6 bases and J 0 bases, leaving 15 bases between the germline ends. CDR1 and CDR2 from the germline V gene are SGHDT and YYEEEE.

This clonotype was found many times. The V gene is TRBV7-3, the J gene TRBJ2-1; 8 bases align to TRBD1. The J segment lost 8 bases and the V segment lost 7 bases, leaving 13 bases of the junction unmatched. In germline, CDR1 is SGHTA, CDR2 FQGTGA. This CDR3 comprises 15 residues. The CDR3 DNA is TGTGCCAGCAATCCTCCAGGGGGCCCGCCTCATGAGCAGTTCTTC. This translates into CASNPPGGPPHEQFF.

This clonotype was detected ten times or more. V is TRBV6-5 and J is TRBJ1-1; D is ambiguous. The CDR3 covers 10 residues. V was pared by 5 bases and J by 7 bases, with 5 bases between. Germline V gene sequence: CDR1 MNHEY, CDR2 SVGAGI. This CDR3 is CASSPGEAFF. DNA of the CDR3: TGTGCCAGCAGTCCGGGTGAAGCTTTCTTT.

About this clonotype: A much larger clone differs from this one at a single base, so this may be a read error. The CDR3 does not end in the conserved phenylalanine or tryptophan, so this is likely a read error. The V and J genes are TRBV5-1 and TRBJ2-4; TRBD1 might be the D (6 bases). The V gene's germline CDR1 is SGHRS and CDR2 YFSETQ. Trimming stripped 0 bases from V and 13 bases from J, with 8 bases between. The CDR3 covers 11 residues. The CDR3, as DNA: TGCGCCAGCAGCTTGGGGACAGTGCAGTACTTA. Its translation: CASSLGTVQYL.

This clonotype was counted at least ten times. The V and J genes are TRBV7-9 and TRBJ2-1; 7 bases map to TRBD1. Germline V gene sequence: CDR1 SEHNR, CDR2 FQNEAQ (reference sequence). The CDR3 loop spans 12 amino acids. Trimming cost V 1 base and J 10 bases; bases outside gene matches: 1. The CDR3 loop is CASSLGDREQFF. CDR3 bases: TGTGCCAGCAGCTTAGGGGACAGAGAGCAGTTCTTC.

There are a few counts of this clonotype. The chain uses TRBV6-8 and TRBJ2-2; D is unresolved. CDR1 and CDR2 (germline): MNHGY, SAAAGT. Trimming shortened V by 7 bases and J by 1 base, and 19 bases separated the two germline ends. The CDR3 extends over 17 amino acids. In DNA form, the CDR3 reads TGTGCCAGCACTTCCTCGGCCAGGCCCAAGAACACCGGGGAGCTGTTTTTT. Translating it yields CASTSSARPKNTGELFF.

This clonotype appeared many times. CDR3 sequence reads: CASSPFLAGGPDTQYF. The CDR3 region has the DNA TGTGCCAGCAGCCCCTTCCTAGCGGGGGGGCCAGATACGCAGTATTTT. The gene calls are TRBV12-3 or TRBV12-4 and TRBJ2-3, with 12 bases that match TRBD2. V was clipped by 6 bases and J by 4 bases; unmatched bases: 8. This CDR3 has 16 amino acids.

This clonotype has at least ten counts. The chain has TRBV27 and TRBJ1-1; the D is unclear. Germline V gene lookup returns CDR1 MNHEY and CDR2 SMNVEV (reference sequence). This CDR3 has 13 residues. V lost 6 bases and J lost 5, with 13 bases in between. The CDR3 DNA is TGTGCCAGCAGCCTTGACTTGGGGACTGAAGCTTTCTTT. Translating it yields CASSLDLGTEAFF.

The V gene is TRBV4-1, the J gene TRBJ1-4; 8 nucleotides agree with TRBD1. CDR3 size: 20 residues. V trimming: 4 bases; J trimming: 3 bases; junction bases outside the gene matches: 19. CDR1 and CDR2 from the germline V gene are MGHRA and YSYEKL. The DNA of the CDR3 is TGCGCCAGCAGCCTTGAGTTCCGGGACAGGCACATTTCGGCTAATGAAAAACTGTTTTTT. Translation: CASSLEFRDRHISANEKLFF.

The J gene is TRBJ2-2, the V gene TRBV7-2; the D gene is possibly TRBD2 (5 bases). V was clipped by 1 base and J by 1 base, with 7 bases between them. This CDR3 has 15 amino acids. The germline V gene has CDR1 SGHTA and CDR2 FQGNSA. In DNA form, the CDR3 reads TGTGCCAGCAGCTTAGGAGGGATGAACACCGGGGAGCTGTTTTTT. Protein sequence: CASSLGGMNTGELFF. Complete variable domain (other parts from reference TRBV7-2 and TRBJ2-2): GAGVSQSPSNKVTEKGKDVELRCDPISGHTALYWYRQSLGQGLEFLIYFQGNSAPDKSGLPSDRFSAERTGGSVSTLTIQRTQQEDSAVYLCASSLGGMNTGELFFGEGSRLTVL.

The rearrangement joins TRBV4-1 to TRBJ2-7; the D gene could be TRBD1 or TRBD2 (7 bases each). V lost 2 bases and J 0 bases, leaving 14 bases between the germline ends. The germline gives CDR1 MGHRA, CDR2 YSYEKL. The CDR3 covers 16 residues. This CDR3 is CASSQREGDSSYEQYF. The DNA of the CDR3 is TGCGCCAGCAGCCAAAGGGAGGGGGACAGCTCCTACGAGCAGTACTTC.

The rearrangement joins TRBV4-1 to TRBJ1-1; D unclear. V was cut by 0 bases and J by 3 bases, with 8 bases left in between. Germline loops: CDR1 MGHRA, CDR2 YSYEKL. The CDR3 sequence is 14 residues long. CDR3 region: CASSQEGYDTEAFF. The CDR3 DNA is TGCGCCAGCAGCCAAGAAGGCTATGACACTGAAGCTTTCTTT.

This clonotype was counted at least ten times. This rearrangement joins TRBV4-2 to TRBJ2-2, with 14 bases aligning to TRBD2. V shed 0 bases, J shed 6 bases, and the junction held 0 bases outside the gene matches. CDR1 and CDR2 from the germline V gene are LGHNA and YNFKEQ. This CDR3 is built from 16 residues. CDR3 nucleotide sequence: TGTGCCAGCAGCCAAGAGACTAGCGGGGGGGCCGGGGAGCTGTTTTTT. It specifies CASSQETSGGAGELFF.

The sample holds many counts of this clonotype. The chain joins TRBV2 to TRBJ1-5; D is uncertain. This CDR3 comprises 15 residues. Trimming took off 7 bases at V and 0 bases at J, with 13 bases between the two ends. The V gene's germline CDR1 is SNHLY and CDR2 FYNNEI. This CDR3 is CASTRRSGSNQPQHF. The CDR3 region has the DNA TGTGCCAGCACCCGCCGGTCCGGTAGCAATCAGCCCCAGCATTTT.

The chain is built from TRBV20-1 and TRBJ2-2; TRBD1 matches at 8 bases. The CDR3 is 15 residues long. Germline V gives CDR1 DFQATT, CDR2 SNEGSKA (reference sequence). V gave up 2 bases and J gave up 6 bases; unmatched junction bases: 8. The CDR3 sequence: CSARPGQGGAGELFF. As DNA, the CDR3 is TGCAGTGCTAGACCCGGACAGGGAGGCGCCGGGGAGCTGTTTTTT.

This clonotype was counted a few times. CDR3: CASSLLEGGTDTQYF. The DNA of the CDR3 is TGCGCCAGCAGCTTGTTAGAGGGGGGAACAGATACGCAGTATTTT. V and J are TRBV5-1 and TRBJ2-3; D could derive from TRBD1 or TRBD2 (6 bases each). CDR1 and CDR2 (germline): SGHRS, YFSETQ. The CDR3 is made up of 15 amino acids. V was clipped by 1 base and J by 3 bases, with 12 bases between them. Filled out from reference TRBV5-1 and TRBJ2-3, the complete variable domain reads KAGVTQTPRYLIKTRGQQVTLSCSPISGHRSVSWYQQTPGQGLQFLFEYFSETQRNKGNFPGRFSGRQFSNSRSEMNVSTLELGDSALYLCASSLLEGGTDTQYFGPGTRLTVL.

There are many counts of this clonotype. The chain joins TRBV20-1 to TRBJ1-6; 10 bases line up with TRBD1. Germline loops: CDR1 DFQATT, CDR2 SNEGSKA (reference sequence). The junction had 12 bases not matched to a gene; V was cut back by 6 bases and J by 7 bases. The CDR3 is 16 residues long. Here the CDR3 reads CSARDRGYSPNSPLHF. CDR3 DNA sequence: TGCAGTGCACGGGACAGGGGCTATTCTCCCAATTCACCCCTCCACTTT.

This clonotype was observed many times. This chain connects TRBV5-1 to TRBJ2-3; tentative D call: TRBD1 (5 bases). Germline V gene lookup returns CDR1 SGHRS and CDR2 YFSETQ. The CDR3 length is 14 residues. Between the trimmed V and J ends, which lost 5 bases and 0 bases, there was a span of 10 bases. CDR3 coding DNA: TGCGCCAGCAGAGGGGCCTTAAGCACAGATACGCAGTATTTT. Its translation is CASRGALSTDTQYF.

This clonotype appeared many times. The rearrangement uses TRBV7-9 and TRBJ2-3; D could derive from TRBD1 or TRBD2 (6 bases each). The V end was cut by 8 bases, the J end by 3 bases, with 18 bases between. The CDR3 contains 15 residues. CDR1 and CDR2 from the germline V gene are SEHNR and FQNEAQ (reference sequence). The CDR3 nucleotides read TGTGCCAGCGGTCAGGACGGGGGCATGACAGATACGCAGTATTTT. Translation gives CASGQDGGMTDTQYF.

This clonotype occurred a few times. V gene TRBV27 combines with J gene TRBJ1-5; D is uncertain. Trimming shortened V by 5 bases and J by 4 bases, and 12 bases separated the two germline ends. The CDR3 length is 14 residues. Germline V gene lookup returns CDR1 MNHEY and CDR2 SMNVEV (reference sequence). As DNA, the CDR3 is TGTGCCAGCAGTCCCCAGGTGGGGAATCAGCCCCAGCATTTT. Translation: CASSPQVGNQPQHF.

This clonotype was observed a few times. The gene calls are TRBV7-9 and TRBJ2-1; 13 bases line up with TRBD2. The junction had 11 bases not matched to a gene; V was cut back by 5 bases and J by 10 bases. CDR1 SEHNR and CDR2 FQNEAQ come from the germline V gene (reference sequence). The CDR3 contains 16 residues. The CDR3 loop is CASSPRLAGGHEEQFF. The CDR3 region has the DNA TGTGCCAGCAGCCCCAGACTAGCGGGGGGTCACGAAGAGCAGTTCTTC.

In its sample, this clonotype was seen many times. The gene calls are TRBV20-1 and TRBJ1-2, with D hard to call. Trimming took 6 bases from V and 5 from J, leaving 7 bases between them. CDR3 length: 10 amino acids. Germline CDR1 reads DFQATT; CDR2 reads SNEGSKA (reference sequence). CDR3 sequence (DNA): TGCAGTGCGGGCCGATATGGCTACACCTTC. Its translation: CSAGRYGYTF.

In this sample, this clonotype turned up many times. The chain has TRBV11-2 and TRBJ2-5; D is unclear. The CDR3 is 13 residues long. CDR1 is SGHAT, CDR2 FQNNGV, per germline. V was pared by 3 bases and J by 5 bases, with 10 bases between. The CDR3 DNA reads TGTGCCAGCAGCTTTGGGTTCGGGGAGACCCAGTACTTC. Its translation: CASSFGFGETQYF.

This clonotype turned up a few times. V and J are TRBV5-1 and TRBJ2-1; 7 bases match TRBD2. The V gene's germline CDR1 is SGHRS and CDR2 YFSETQ. V was pared by 4 bases and J by 0 bases, with 4 bases of the junction left unmatched. CDR3 length: 15 amino acids. This CDR3 is CASSPGGSSYNEQFF. CDR3 coding DNA: TGCGCCAGCAGCCCGGGGGGAAGCTCCTACAATGAGCAGTTCTTC.

There are many counts of this clonotype. The J gene is TRBJ1-1, the V gene TRBV11-2; the D is unclear. With 1 base removed from V and 0 bases from J, the gap between germline ends came to 15 bases. The length of the CDR3 is 17 residues. Germline CDR1 and CDR2: SGHAT and FQNNGV. The CDR3 region has the DNA TGTGCCAGCAGCTTAGGTCAAAGGGTCCTCATGAACACTGAAGCTTTCTTT. Translating gives CASSLGQRVLMNTEAFF.

This clonotype is medium-sized by share. The chain carries TRBV6-2 or TRBV6-3 and TRBJ2-5; D is unresolved. This CDR3 is built from 13 residues. The germline V gene encodes CDR1 MNHEY and CDR2 SVGEGT. V lost 0 bases, J lost 7 bases, and 9 bases lay in between. The CDR3 nucleotides are TGTGCCAGCAGTTACTCAGAGGAAGGGACCCAGTACTTC. It specifies CASSYSEEGTQYF.

The rearrangement uses TRBV4-1 and TRBJ2-7; D may be TRBD1 (6 bases). Germline V gives CDR1 MGHRA, CDR2 YSYEKL. Trimming left V 3 bases short and J 6 bases short, with 21 bases between. The CDR3 spans 16 residues. The CDR3 is CASSQVLQQGKVEQYF. The CDR3 nucleotides read TGCGCCAGCAGCCAGGTCCTTCAACAGGGTAAAGTCGAGCAGTACTTC.

This clonotype was counted ten times or more. The chain is built from TRBV10-3 and TRBJ1-3, with 7 positions matching TRBD1. This CDR3 contains 15 residues. Unmatched junction bases numbered 5, after V lost 6 bases and J lost 0 bases. CDR1 is ENHRY, CDR2 SYGVKD, per germline. The DNA of the CDR3 is TGTGCCATCAGGCCAGGGGGGAGCTCTGGAAACACCATATATTTT. This codes for CAIRPGGSSGNTIYF.

This clonotype was observed many times. The chain carries TRBV11-2 and TRBJ1-6; D is unresolved. Trimming removed 1 base at V and 6 bases at J, with 7 bases between. Germline loops: CDR1 SGHAT, CDR2 FQNNGV. CDR3 length: 14 amino acids. CDR3 in amino acids: CASSLGISNSPLHF. The CDR3 bases are TGTGCCAGCAGCTTAGGAATCAGTAATTCACCCCTCCACTTT.

V and J are TRBV7-9 and TRBJ2-1; D ambiguous. The length of the CDR3 is 14 residues. CDR1 and CDR2 from the germline V gene are SEHNR and FQNEAQ (reference sequence). V dropped 0 bases and J dropped 8 bases, with 11 bases sitting between them. CDR3 nucleotides: TGTGCCAGCAGCTTAGCGGCAGCCTGGGATGAGCAGTTCTTC. Translated: CASSLAAAWDEQFF.

Relative to its sample, this clonotype is medium-sized. This sequence joins TRBV12-3 or TRBV12-4 and TRBJ2-7; 9 bases align to TRBD1. The CDR3 length is 14 residues. Germline trimming cut 6 bases from V and 3 bases from J; bases unmatched to any gene: 6. CDR3 protein: CASSNRDRVYEQYF. The CDR3 nucleotides are TGTGCCAGCAGCAACCGGGACAGGGTCTACGAGCAGTACTTC.